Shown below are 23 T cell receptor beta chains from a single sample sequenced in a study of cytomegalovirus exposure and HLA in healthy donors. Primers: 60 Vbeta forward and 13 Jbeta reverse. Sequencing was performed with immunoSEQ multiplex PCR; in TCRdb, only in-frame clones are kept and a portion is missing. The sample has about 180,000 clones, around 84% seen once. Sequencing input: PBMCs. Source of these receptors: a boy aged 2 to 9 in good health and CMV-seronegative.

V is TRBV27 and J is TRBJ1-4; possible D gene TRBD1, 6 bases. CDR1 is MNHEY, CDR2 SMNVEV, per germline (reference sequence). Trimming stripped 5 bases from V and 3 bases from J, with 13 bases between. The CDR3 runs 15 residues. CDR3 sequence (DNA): TGTGCCAGCAGTCCATCAGGGGATCCTAATGAAAAACTGTTTTTT. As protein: CASSPSGDPNEKLFF.

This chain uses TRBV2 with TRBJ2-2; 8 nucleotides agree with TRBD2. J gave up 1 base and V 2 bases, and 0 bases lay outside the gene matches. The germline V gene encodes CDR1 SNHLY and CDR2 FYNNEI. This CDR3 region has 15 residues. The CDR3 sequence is CASSESGRNTGELFF. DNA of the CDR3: TGTGCCAGCAGTGAAAGCGGGAGGAACACCGGGGAGCTGTTTTTT. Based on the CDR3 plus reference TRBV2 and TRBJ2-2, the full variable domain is EPEVTQTPSHQVTQMGQEVILRCVPISNHLYFYWYRQILGQKVEFLVSFYNNEISEKSEIFDDQFSVERPDGSNFTLKIRSTKLEDSAMYFCASSESGRNTGELFFGEGSRLTVL.

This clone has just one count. Here the CDR3 reads CAISESGGRVEQYF. CDR3 DNA: TGTGCCATCAGTGAGTCTGGGGGCCGGGTCGAGCAGTACTTC. This rearrangement joins TRBV10-3 to TRBJ2-7, with D perhaps TRBD1 (6 bases). CDR1 ENHRY and CDR2 SYGVKD come from the germline V gene. V was clipped by 0 bases and J by 6 bases, with 12 bases between them. This CDR3 region has 14 residues.

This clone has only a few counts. The DNA of the CDR3 is TGTGCCAGCAGTGATATAGCAGGGGCGGCAGATACGCAGTATTTT. Protein sequence: CASSDIAGAADTQYF. The genes are TRBV6-1 and TRBJ2-3, with D perhaps TRBD1 (6 bases). The CDR3 has 15 residues. Germline assignment: CDR1 MNHNS and CDR2 SASEGT. V was cut by 3 bases and J by 4 bases, with 14 bases left in between.

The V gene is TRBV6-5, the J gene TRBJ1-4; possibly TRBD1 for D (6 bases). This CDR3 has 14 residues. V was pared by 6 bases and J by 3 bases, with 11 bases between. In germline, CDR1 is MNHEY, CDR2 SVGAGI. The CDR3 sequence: CASRRTASNEKLFF. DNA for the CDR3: TGTGCCAGCAGGAGGACAGCTTCTAATGAAAAACTGTTTTTT.

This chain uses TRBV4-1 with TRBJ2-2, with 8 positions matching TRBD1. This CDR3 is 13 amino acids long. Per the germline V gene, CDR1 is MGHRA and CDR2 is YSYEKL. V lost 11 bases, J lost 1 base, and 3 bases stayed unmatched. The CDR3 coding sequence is TGCGCCTCCGGGACAGGGAACACCGGGGAGCTGTTTTTT. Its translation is CASGTGNTGELFF.

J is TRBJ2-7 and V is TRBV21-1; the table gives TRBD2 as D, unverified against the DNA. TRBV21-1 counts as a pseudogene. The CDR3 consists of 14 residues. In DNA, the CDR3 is TGTGCCAGCAGCAAAGAAGCGGGGGGTTACGAGCAGTACGTC. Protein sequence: CASSKEAGGYEQYV.

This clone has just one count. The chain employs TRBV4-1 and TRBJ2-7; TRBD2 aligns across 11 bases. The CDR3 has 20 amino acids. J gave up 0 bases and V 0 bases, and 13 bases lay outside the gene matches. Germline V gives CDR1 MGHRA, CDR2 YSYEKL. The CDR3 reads CASSQDPFLLAGDHSYEQYV. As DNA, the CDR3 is TGCGCCAGCAGCCAAGATCCTTTTTTACTAGCGGGGGACCACTCCTACGAGCAGTACGTC.

CDR3 nucleotide sequence: TGTGCCAGCAGCGTAACGACAGGGGGCGTAAGCCATACTGAAGCTTTCTTT. Residues: CASSVTTGGVSHTEAFF. This rearrangement joins TRBV7-8 to TRBJ1-1, with 10 bases aligning to TRBD1. This CDR3 is built from 17 residues. CDR1 SGHVS and CDR2 FQNEAQ come from the germline V gene. V shed 5 bases, J shed 5 bases, and the junction held 14 bases outside the gene matches. Drawing the rest from reference TRBV7-8 and TRBJ1-1, the complete variable domain is GAGVSQSPRYKVAKRGQDVALRCDPISGHVSLFWYQQALGQGPEFLTYFQNEAQLDKSGLPSDRFFAERPEGSVSTLKIQRTQQEDSAVYLCASSVTTGGVSHTEAFFGQGTRLTVV.

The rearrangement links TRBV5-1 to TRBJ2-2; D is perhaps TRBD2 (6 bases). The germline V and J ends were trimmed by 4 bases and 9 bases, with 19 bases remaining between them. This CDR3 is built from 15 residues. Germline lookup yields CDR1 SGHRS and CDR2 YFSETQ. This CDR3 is CASSGDPGGTWELFF. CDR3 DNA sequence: TGCGCCAGCAGCGGAGACCCCGGGGGAACCTGGGAGCTGTTTTTT.

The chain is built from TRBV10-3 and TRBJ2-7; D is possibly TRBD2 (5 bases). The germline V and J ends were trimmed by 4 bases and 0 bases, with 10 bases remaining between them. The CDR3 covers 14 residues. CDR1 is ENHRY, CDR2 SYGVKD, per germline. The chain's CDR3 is CAISGQEVSYEQYF. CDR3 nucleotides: TGTGCCATCAGTGGGCAGGAGGTCTCCTACGAGCAGTACTTC.

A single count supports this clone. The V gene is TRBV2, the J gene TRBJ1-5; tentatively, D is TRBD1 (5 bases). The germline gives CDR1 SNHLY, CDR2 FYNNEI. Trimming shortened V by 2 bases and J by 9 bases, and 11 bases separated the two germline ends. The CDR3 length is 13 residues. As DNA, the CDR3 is TGTGCCAGCAGTGAACAGGGACTCGGGCCCCAGCATTTT. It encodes CASSEQGLGPQHF.

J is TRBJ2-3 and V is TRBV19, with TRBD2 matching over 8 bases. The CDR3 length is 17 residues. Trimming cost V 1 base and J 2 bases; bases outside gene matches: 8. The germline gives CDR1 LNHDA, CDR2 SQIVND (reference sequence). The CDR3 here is CASSIVRGRPHTDTQYF. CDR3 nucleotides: TGTGCCAGTAGTATAGTTCGCGGGAGGCCGCACACAGATACGCAGTATTTT.

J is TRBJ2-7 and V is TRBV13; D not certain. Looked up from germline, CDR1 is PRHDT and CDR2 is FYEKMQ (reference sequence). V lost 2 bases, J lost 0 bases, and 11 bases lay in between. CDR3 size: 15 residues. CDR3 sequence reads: CASSLRSVSSYEQYF. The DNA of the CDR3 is TGTGCCAGCAGCTTACGGAGCGTTAGCTCCTACGAGCAGTACTTC.

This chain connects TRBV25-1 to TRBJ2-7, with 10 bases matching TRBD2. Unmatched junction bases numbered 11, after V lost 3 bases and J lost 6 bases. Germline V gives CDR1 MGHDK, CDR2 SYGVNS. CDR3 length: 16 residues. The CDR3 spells CASSDPGTSVFGEQYF. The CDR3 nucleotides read TGTGCCAGCAGTGACCCCGGGACTAGCGTCTTCGGCGAGCAGTACTTC.

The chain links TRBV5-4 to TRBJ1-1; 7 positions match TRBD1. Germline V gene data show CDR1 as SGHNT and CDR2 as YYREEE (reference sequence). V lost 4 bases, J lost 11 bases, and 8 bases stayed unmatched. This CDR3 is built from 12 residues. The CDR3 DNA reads TGTGCCAGCAGCCCAGGGGGGTCGTTCGCTTTCTTT. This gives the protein CASSPGGSFAFF.

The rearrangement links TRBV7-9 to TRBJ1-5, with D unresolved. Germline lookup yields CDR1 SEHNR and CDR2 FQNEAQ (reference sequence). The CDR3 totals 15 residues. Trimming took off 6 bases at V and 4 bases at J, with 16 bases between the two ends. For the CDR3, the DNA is TGTGCCAGCAGTTCCGCCGGGGTTGGGAATCAGCCCCAGCATTTT. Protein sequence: CASSSAGVGNQPQHF.

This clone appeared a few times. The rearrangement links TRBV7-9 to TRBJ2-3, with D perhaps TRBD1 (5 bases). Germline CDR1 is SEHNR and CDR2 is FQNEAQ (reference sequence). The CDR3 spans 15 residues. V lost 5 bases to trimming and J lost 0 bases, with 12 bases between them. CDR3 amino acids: CASSAGMSSTDTQYF. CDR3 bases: TGTGCCAGCAGCGCAGGGATGTCTAGCACAGATACGCAGTATTTT.

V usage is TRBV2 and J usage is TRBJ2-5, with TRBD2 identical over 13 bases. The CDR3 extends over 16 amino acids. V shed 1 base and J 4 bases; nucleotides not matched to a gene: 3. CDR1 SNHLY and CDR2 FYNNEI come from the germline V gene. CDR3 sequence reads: CASSEVRLAGGETQYF. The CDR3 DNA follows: TGTGCCAGCAGTGAAGTCAGACTAGCGGGAGGAGAGACCCAGTACTTC.

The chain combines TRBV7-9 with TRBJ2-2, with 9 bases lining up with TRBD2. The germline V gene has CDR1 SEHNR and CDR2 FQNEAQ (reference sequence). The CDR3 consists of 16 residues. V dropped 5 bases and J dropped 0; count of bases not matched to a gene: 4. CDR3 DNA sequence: TGTGCCAGCAGCCACGCTAGCGGGACGAACACCGGGGAGCTGTTTTTT. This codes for CASSHASGTNTGELFF.

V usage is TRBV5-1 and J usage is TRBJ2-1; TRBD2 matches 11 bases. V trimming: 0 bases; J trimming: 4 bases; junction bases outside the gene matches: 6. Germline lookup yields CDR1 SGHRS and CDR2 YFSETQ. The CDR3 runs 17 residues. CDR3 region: CASSLEVAGGPYNEQFF. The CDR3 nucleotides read TGCGCCAGCAGCTTGGAGGTAGCGGGAGGGCCTTACAATGAGCAGTTCTTC. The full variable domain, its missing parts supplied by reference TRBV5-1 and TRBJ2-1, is KAGVTQTPRYLIKTRGQQVTLSCSPISGHRSVSWYQQTPGQGLQFLFEYFSETQRNKGNFPGRFSGRQFSNSRSEMNVSTLELGDSALYLCASSLEVAGGPYNEQFFGPGTRLTVL.

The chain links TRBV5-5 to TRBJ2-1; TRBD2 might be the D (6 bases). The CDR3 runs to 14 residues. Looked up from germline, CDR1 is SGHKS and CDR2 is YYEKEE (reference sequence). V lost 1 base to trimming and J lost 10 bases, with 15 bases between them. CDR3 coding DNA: TGTGCCAGCAGCTTGTCGGGAGACCCAAGGGAGCAGTTCTTC. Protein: CASSLSGDPREQFF.

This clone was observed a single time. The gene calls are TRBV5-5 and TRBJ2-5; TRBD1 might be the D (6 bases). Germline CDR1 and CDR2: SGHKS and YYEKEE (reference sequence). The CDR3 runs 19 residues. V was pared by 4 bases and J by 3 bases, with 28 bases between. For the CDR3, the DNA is TGTGCCAGCAGCCGATCCGATATGGGGGCAGTAAGCAGGGAAGAGACCCAGTACTTC. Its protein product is CASSRSDMGAVSREETQYF.